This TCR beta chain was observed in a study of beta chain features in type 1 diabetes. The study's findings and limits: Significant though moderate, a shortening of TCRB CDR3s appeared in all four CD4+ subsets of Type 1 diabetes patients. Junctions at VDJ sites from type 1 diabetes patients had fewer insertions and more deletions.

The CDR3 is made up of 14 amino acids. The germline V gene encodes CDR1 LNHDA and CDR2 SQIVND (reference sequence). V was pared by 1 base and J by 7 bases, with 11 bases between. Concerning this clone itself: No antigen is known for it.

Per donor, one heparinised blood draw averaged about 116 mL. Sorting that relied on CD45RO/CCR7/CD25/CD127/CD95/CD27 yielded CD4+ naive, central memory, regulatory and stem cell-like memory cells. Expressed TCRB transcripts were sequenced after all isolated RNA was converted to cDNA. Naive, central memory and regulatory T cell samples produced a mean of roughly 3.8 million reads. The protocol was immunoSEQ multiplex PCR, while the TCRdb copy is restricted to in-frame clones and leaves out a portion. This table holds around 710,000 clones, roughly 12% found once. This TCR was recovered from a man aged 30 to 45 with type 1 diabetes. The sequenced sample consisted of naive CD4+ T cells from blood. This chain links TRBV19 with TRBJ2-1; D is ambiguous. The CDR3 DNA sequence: TGTGCCAGTAGTATAGGGCCTAACGGTAATGAGCAGTTCTTC. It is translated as CASSIGPNGNEQFF. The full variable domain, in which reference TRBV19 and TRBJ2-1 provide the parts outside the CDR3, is DGGITQSPKYLFRKEGQNVTLSCEQNLNHDAMYWYRQDPGQGLRLIYYSQIVNDFQKGDIAEGYSVSREKKESFPLTVTSAQKNPTAFYLCASSIGPNGNEQFFGPGTRLTVL.